This passage covers 7 T cell receptor beta chains from one sample sequenced in a study of OX40 agonist ivuxolimab in advanced cancers. Clones were read by immunoSEQ multiplex PCR, and TCRdb kept only the in-frame ones, dropping some. The table shows 30,000 to 40,000 clones, with around 85% occurring only once. The starting material was CD4+ or CD8+ T cells sorted from blood, obtained in a trial of the OX40 agonist ivuxolimab. The receptors derive from an adult with an advanced solid tumor such as melanoma, head and neck, liver or kidney cancer.

This chain links TRBV18 with TRBJ2-3, with 8 nucleotides matching TRBD2. The germline gives CDR1 KGHSH, CDR2 LQKENI. Trimming took 3 bases from V and 3 from J; bases not matched to a gene: 8. CDR3 length equals 16 residues. The CDR3 is CASSPVGTRITDTQYF. The CDR3 DNA reads TGTGCCAGCTCACCGGTCGGGACTAGAATTACAGATACGCAGTATTTT.

This chain uses TRBV14 with TRBJ2-3; D gene uncertain. The V gene's germline CDR1 is SGHDN and CDR2 FVKESK. V lost 2 bases, J lost 5 bases, and 14 bases lay in between. The CDR3 is made up of 15 amino acids. The CDR3 bases are TGTGCCAGCAGCCAATCTTACAGCGACCTAGATACGCAGTATTTT. As protein: CASSQSYSDLDTQYF. Full variable domain (outside the CDR3, taken from reference TRBV14 and TRBJ2-3): EAGVTQFPSHSVIEKGQTVTLRCDPISGHDNLYWYRRVMGKEIKFLLHFVKESKQDESGMPNNRFLAERTGGTYSTLKVQPAELEDSGVYFCASSQSYSDLDTQYFGPGTRLTVL.

This chain joins TRBV19 and TRBJ2-4, with a weak D call TRBD1 (6 bases). This CDR3 is 16 amino acids long. Germline CDR1 and CDR2: LNHDA and SQIVND (reference sequence). Trimming cost V 4 bases and J 1 base, with 14 bases left between them. The CDR3 DNA sequence: TGTGCCAGTAGTAATCCGGGACAACTGGCCAAAAACATTCAGTACTTC. It encodes CASSNPGQLAKNIQYF.

The chain carries TRBV2 and TRBJ2-7, with D unclear. There are 11 residues in the CDR3. Germline CDR1 is SNHLY and CDR2 is FYNNEI. Trimming stripped 3 bases from V and 4 bases from J, with 4 bases between. CDR3 loop: CASSERYEQYF. The CDR3 nucleotides read TGTGCCAGCAGTGAGAGATACGAGCAGTACTTC. The full variable domain, its missing parts supplied by reference TRBV2 and TRBJ2-7, is EPEVTQTPSHQVTQMGQEVILRCVPISNHLYFYWYRQILGQKVEFLVSFYNNEISEKSEIFDDQFSVERPDGSNFTLKIRSTKLEDSAMYFCASSERYEQYFGPGTRLTVT.

The chain uses TRBV7-2 and TRBJ2-1, with TRBD2 identical over 9 bases. Germline CDR1 and CDR2: SGHTA and FQGNSA. The ends lost 5 bases at V and 4 bases at J; junction bases unmatched: 3. There are 14 residues in the CDR3. In nucleotides, the CDR3 is TGTGCCAGCAGCATTACTAGCGGGTACAATGAGCAGTTCTTC. Its translation is CASSITSGYNEQFF.

The chain uses TRBV28 and TRBJ2-2, with D perhaps matching TRBD2 (5 bases). Germline V lookup: CDR1 MDHEN, CDR2 SYDVKM. The CDR3 loop spans 15 amino acids. Trimming stripped 6 bases from V and 1 base from J, with 12 bases between. CDR3 amino acids: CASRRSGMNTGELFF. The CDR3, as DNA: TGTGCCAGCAGAAGATCCGGGATGAACACCGGGGAGCTGTTTTTT.

This chain joins TRBV27 and TRBJ2-1; 11 positions match TRBD2. In germline, CDR1 is MNHEY, CDR2 SMNVEV (reference sequence). CDR3 size: 16 residues. The J segment lost 8 bases and the V segment lost 5 bases, leaving 11 bases of the junction unmatched. The CDR3 is CASSPSLAGGLDEQFF. The DNA for the CDR3 is TGTGCCAGCAGTCCATCTCTAGCGGGGGGTTTAGATGAGCAGTTCTTC.